The T cell receptor (beta chain) described here comes from a study of beta chain features in type 1 diabetes. Study details: All of the samples together had 107,917,701 sorted cells examined. General study points: Shorter templates might be favored by PCR, equally in patients and controls. All four CD4+ subsets of Type 1 diabetes patients contained TCRB CDR3s that were moderately but significantly shorter.

This clone came up a few times. Its antigen is unidentified. As every portion of the isolated RNA was reverse transcribed, the sequencing read expressed TCRB transcripts. Roughly 3.6 million reads per sample on average were obtained from naive, central memory and regulatory T cell samples. The assay was immunoSEQ multiplex PCR, and TCRdb's table has in-frame clones only and misses some. The sample lists around 250,000 clones, about 15% occurring once. On average, the one heparinised blood draw given by each donor was approximately 120 mL. CDR1 and CDR2 from the germline V gene are GTSNPN and SVGIG (reference sequence). V lost 5 bases to trimming and J lost 0 bases; unmatched junction nucleotides: 3. This CDR3 is built from 15 residues.

The receptor was isolated from a man between 25 and 39 years old with type 1 diabetes. Sequenced sample: naive CD4+ T cells from blood. This rearrangement joins TRBV30 to TRBJ2-7; 14 nucleotides align to TRBD2. The CDR3 coding sequence is TGTGCCTGGGGACTAGCGGGAGGCCCCTCCTACGAGCAGTACTTC. This codes for CAWGLAGGPSYEQYF.